The 32 T cell receptor beta chains given below trace back to one sample, sequenced in a study of OX40 agonist ivuxolimab in advanced cancers. Measured with immunoSEQ multiplex PCR; TCRdb has only the in-frame clones, and not every one. The data hold tens of thousands of clones, with under 90% observed a single time. The sequences come from CD4+ or CD8+ T cells sorted from blood, collected in a trial of the OX40 agonist ivuxolimab. Every receptor here comes from an adult with an advanced solid tumor such as melanoma, head and neck, liver or kidney cancer.

V gene TRBV6-5 combines with J gene TRBJ1-2; D unresolved. The V gene lost 2 bases and the J gene lost 4 bases, with 17 bases spanning the gap. The CDR3 loop spans 16 amino acids. Germline V gene data show CDR1 as MNHEY and CDR2 as SVGAGI. The CDR3 region has the DNA TGTGCCAGCAGTTACCTTACTCGTAATACCTTCTATGGCTACACCTTC. Its translation is CASSYLTRNTFYGYTF.

The J gene is TRBJ2-2, the V gene TRBV18; no definite D call. Germline-derived CDR1 and CDR2 are KGHSH and LQKENI. Trimming left V 2 bases short and J 3 bases short, with 16 bases between. The CDR3 loop spans 17 amino acids. CDR3 nucleotide sequence: TGTGCCAGCTCACCAAGACTGAAGCGATCGGACACCGGGGAGCTGTTTTTT. Translation: CASSPRLKRSDTGELFF. Full variable domain (missing parts from reference TRBV18 and TRBJ2-2): NAGVMQNPRHLVRRRGQEARLRCSPMKGHSHVYWYRQLPEEGLKFMVYLQKENIIDESGMPKERFSAEFPKEGPSILRIQQVVRGDSAAYFCASSPRLKRSDTGELFFGEGSRLTVL.

The rearrangement uses TRBV7-2 and TRBJ2-3, with D perhaps matching TRBD1 (6 bases). The germline V and J ends were trimmed by 0 bases and 5 bases, with 12 bases remaining between them. Per germline, CDR1 SGHTA and CDR2 FQGNSA. The CDR3 loop spans 15 amino acids. CDR3 sequence: CASSLALSRGDTQYF. The DNA for the CDR3 is TGTGCCAGCAGCTTAGCTTTGTCCAGGGGAGATACGCAGTATTTT.

Only one count was recorded for this clone. The chain recombines TRBV30 with TRBJ2-7; D is ambiguous. The CDR3 is made up of 13 amino acids. V gave up 2 bases and J gave up 0 bases, with 8 bases separating them. CDR1 and CDR2 from the germline V gene are GTSNPN and SVGIG (reference sequence). CDR3 bases: TGTGCCTGGAGTCAACTACCCTCCTACGAGCAGTACTTC. Translated, it gives CAWSQLPSYEQYF.

V usage is TRBV9 and J usage is TRBJ2-1; 9 nucleotides agree with TRBD2. This CDR3 contains 17 residues. Germline V gives CDR1 SGDLS, CDR2 YYNGEE. Trimming at V came to 3 bases and at J to 8 bases, leaving 15 bases not matched to a gene. The CDR3 region is CASSAGRAGGPRDEQFF. The CDR3 DNA sequence: TGTGCCAGCAGCGCGGGCCGAGCGGGAGGACCCCGGGATGAGCAGTTCTTC.

The rearrangement links TRBV7-6 to TRBJ1-4; D remains ambiguous. The CDR3 has 12 amino acids. The germline V gene has CDR1 SGHVS and CDR2 FNYEAQ. Between the trimmed V and J ends, which lost 5 bases and 7 bases, there was a span of 8 bases. CDR3 DNA: TGTGCCAGCAGCCTCTTAGGTGAAAAACTGTTTTTT. Translating gives CASSLLGEKLFF.

The gene calls are TRBV12-1 and TRBJ1-2. TRBV12-1 is labeled a pseudogene. The CDR3 is made up of 15 amino acids. The CDR3 DNA reads TGTGCCAGCAGCCAAGTTCCGGGGGCCCCTGGTGGCTACACCTTC. This codes for CASSQVPGAPGGYTF.

The chain is built from TRBV6-5 and TRBJ1-2, with D maybe TRBD1 (5 bases). Germline loops: CDR1 MNHEY, CDR2 SVGAGI. The CDR3 runs 16 residues. Trimming took 2 bases from V and 3 from J, leaving 16 bases between them. The CDR3 reads CASSYHGTPTDYGYTF. CDR3 nucleotide sequence: TGTGCCAGCAGTTACCACGGGACCCCAACTGACTATGGCTACACCTTC.

The chain recombines TRBV21-1 with TRBJ2-1; the table's TRBD2 call for D was not verified on the DNA. TRBV21-1 is labeled a pseudogene. The CDR3 length is 15 residues. Here the CDR3 reads CASSKALTGYNEQFF. CDR3 coding DNA: TGTGCCAGCAGCAAAGCGCTTACTGGTTACAATGAGCAGTTCTTC.

This clone was found a few times. V usage is TRBV28 and J usage is TRBJ2-3; TRBD1 aligns across 9 bases. In germline, CDR1 is MDHEN, CDR2 SYDVKM. V trimming: 6 bases; J trimming: 1 base; junction bases outside the gene matches: 2. The CDR3 is 14 residues long. The CDR3 spells CASRDRGGTDTQYF. The CDR3 DNA is TGTGCCAGCAGGGACAGGGGCGGCACAGATACGCAGTATTTT.

The chain uses TRBV2 and TRBJ2-7, with D possibly being TRBD2 (5 bases). This CDR3 spans 13 amino acids. Germline V CDR1 and CDR2: SNHLY, FYNNEI. Trimming cost V 7 bases and J 7 bases, with 17 bases left between them. Here the CDR3 reads CASTPRELLEQYF. As DNA, the CDR3 is TGTGCCAGCACCCCCCGGGAACTACTGGAGCAGTACTTC. Combining the CDR3 with reference TRBV2 and TRBJ2-7 gives the whole variable domain EPEVTQTPSHQVTQMGQEVILRCVPISNHLYFYWYRQILGQKVEFLVSFYNNEISEKSEIFDDQFSVERPDGSNFTLKIRSTKLEDSAMYFCASTPRELLEQYFGPGTRLTVT.

The chain combines TRBV2 with TRBJ1-2; TRBD1 matches 8 bases. This CDR3 contains 14 residues. CDR1 is SNHLY and CDR2 is FYNNEI in the germline V gene. The V gene end was trimmed by 6 bases and the J gene end by 7 bases; junction bases not matched to a gene: 10. CDR3 amino acids: CASRIDQGAAGYTF. The CDR3 nucleotides are TGTGCCAGCAGGATAGACCAGGGGGCGGCTGGCTACACCTTC. The full variable domain, its missing parts supplied by reference TRBV2 and TRBJ1-2, is EPEVTQTPSHQVTQMGQEVILRCVPISNHLYFYWYRQILGQKVEFLVSFYNNEISEKSEIFDDQFSVERPDGSNFTLKIRSTKLEDSAMYFCASRIDQGAAGYTFGSGTRLTVV.

The chain recombines TRBV7-8 with TRBJ1-3; 7 bases align to TRBD1. There are 14 residues in the CDR3. V lost 0 bases, J lost 4 bases, and 0 bases stayed unmatched. Germline CDR1 is SGHVS and CDR2 is FQNEAQ. CDR3 in DNA: TGTGCCAGCAGCTTAGCGGGACAGGGAAACACCATATATTTT. It translates to CASSLAGQGNTIYF.

The V gene is TRBV4-3, the J gene TRBJ2-3; TRBD2 matches 7 bases. The CDR3 is 14 residues long. Germline values: CDR1 LGHNA, CDR2 YSLEER. The ends lost 6 bases at V and 2 bases at J; junction bases unmatched: 5. The CDR3 loop is CASRVGGITDTQYF. The DNA of the CDR3 is TGCGCCAGCAGGGTGGGAGGGATCACAGATACGCAGTATTTT.

This chain uses TRBV4-1 with TRBJ2-1, with 8 bases fitting TRBD2. The CDR3 has 15 residues. V shed 0 bases and J 7 bases; nucleotides not matched to a gene: 5. CDR1 and CDR2 from the germline V gene are MGHRA and YSYEKL. DNA of the CDR3: TGCGCCAGCAGCCAAGATCGGGCTAGCGGGAATGAGCAGTTCTTC. This encodes CASSQDRASGNEQFF.

CDR3: CASGLVLGQPGYEQYF. As DNA, the CDR3 is TGTGCTAGTGGTTTGGTACTGGGACAGCCTGGCTACGAGCAGTACTTC. The chain has TRBV12-5 and TRBJ2-5; 7 positions match TRBD1. The J call may be in error: the DNA end matches TRBJ2-7 better. Germline values: CDR1 LGHNT, CDR2 FRNRAP. This CDR3 contains 16 residues.

The chain carries TRBV10-3 and TRBJ1-2, with D unresolved. Germline assignment: CDR1 ENHRY and CDR2 SYGVKD. V lost 0 bases and J lost 8, with 25 bases in between. The CDR3 is made up of 18 amino acids. CDR3 sequence: CAISESISLDTAREGYTF. CDR3 DNA: TGTGCCATCAGTGAGTCGATTTCGCTTGACACGGCTCGGGAGGGCTACACCTTC.

V gene TRBV6-5 combines with J gene TRBJ1-1, with D tentatively TRBD1 (6 bases). Deletions cut 6 bases from V and 2 bases from J, with 13 bases between. This CDR3 comprises 14 residues. Looked up from germline, CDR1 is MNHEY and CDR2 is SVGAGI. The CDR3 DNA sequence: TGTGCCAGCAGGTCCTGGGGGGCTAACACTGAAGCTTTCTTT. This encodes CASRSWGANTEAFF.

The chain links TRBV10-2 to TRBJ2-3, with 7 bases lining up with TRBD2. From germline, CDR1 is WSHSY and CDR2 SAAADI. With V trimmed by 1 base and J by 6 bases, 4 bases remained unmatched. CDR3 size: 14 residues. This CDR3 reads CASSELGGSDTQYF. DNA for the CDR3: TGCGCCAGCAGTGAGTTGGGGGGGTCCGATACGCAGTATTTT.

The V and J genes are TRBV11-2 and TRBJ2-2; tentative D call: TRBD1 (6 bases). V gave up 6 bases and J gave up 6 bases, with 14 bases separating them. The CDR3 sequence is 14 residues long. Germline assignment: CDR1 SGHAT and CDR2 FQNNGV. The CDR3 nucleotides read TGTGCCAGCAGGTTTACAGGGTGGGCCGGGGAGCTGTTTTTT. The encoded protein is CASRFTGWAGELFF.

This clone was seen a handful of times. The chain joins TRBV10-2 to TRBJ2-5; 8 positions agree with TRBD2. This CDR3 region has 15 residues. CDR1 and CDR2 from the germline V gene are WSHSY and SAAADI. After removal of 3 bases from V and 2 bases from J, the junction contained 5 bases not matched to a gene. CDR3 amino acids: CASSDVGLAQETQYF. CDR3 nucleotides: TGCGCCAGCAGTGATGTAGGACTAGCACAAGAGACCCAGTACTTC.

The chain couples TRBV7-9 to TRBJ2-1; a weak D match, TRBD1 (6 bases). The CDR3 consists of 14 residues. V was clipped by 1 base and J by 6 bases, with 10 bases between them. Germline loops: CDR1 SEHNR, CDR2 FQNEAQ (reference sequence). CDR3 loop: CASSLGVGGNEQFF. The CDR3 DNA is TGTGCCAGCAGCTTAGGTGTAGGGGGCAATGAGCAGTTCTTC.

The chain joins TRBV12-5 to TRBJ2-1; the D is unclear. Trimming took 0 bases from V and 7 from J, leaving 4 bases between them. Germline V gene data show CDR1 as LGHNT and CDR2 as FRNRAP. This CDR3 region has 12 residues. The CDR3 coding sequence is TGTGCTAGTGGTTTGGTAGGTAATGAGCAGTTCTTC. Translated, it gives CASGLVGNEQFF. Based on the CDR3 plus reference TRBV12-5 and TRBJ2-1, the full variable domain is DARVTQTPRHKVTEMGQEVTMRCQPILGHNTVFWYRQTMMQGLELLAYFRNRAPLDDSGMPKDRFSAEMPDATLATLKIQPSEPRDSAVYFCASGLVGNEQFFGPGTRLTVL.

This chain uses TRBV15 with TRBJ1-1, with D possibly TRBD1 on 5 matching bases. This CDR3 is built from 14 residues. Trimming pared 6 bases from V and 2 bases from J, leaving 13 bases between. Germline V gives CDR1 LNHNV, CDR2 YYDKDF (reference sequence). CDR3 sequence: CATSTGPGNTEAFF. In DNA form, the CDR3 reads TGTGCCACCAGTACGGGGCCCGGTAACACTGAAGCTTTCTTT.

The CDR3 sequence: CASSQDRKGFNEQFF. The CDR3 DNA follows: TGCGCCAGCAGCCAAGATCGGAAAGGGTTCAATGAGCAGTTCTTC. This chain uses TRBV4-3 with TRBJ2-1, with D unclear. The CDR3 runs 15 residues. V was cut by 0 bases and J by 6 bases, with 12 bases left in between. Germline-derived CDR1 and CDR2 are LGHNA and YSLEER.

The V call is TRBV4-1, the J call TRBJ2-1, with 9 bases fitting TRBD1. V lost 0 bases to trimming and J lost 9 bases; unmatched junction nucleotides: 9. The CDR3 is made up of 16 amino acids. Germline loops: CDR1 MGHRA, CDR2 YSYEKL. Here the CDR3 reads CASSQDAGTGYVEQFF. In nucleotides, the CDR3 is TGCGCCAGCAGCCAAGATGCAGGGACAGGGTACGTTGAGCAGTTCTTC.

The chain carries TRBV6-5 and TRBJ2-1, with 10 bases identical to TRBD1. J was trimmed by 6 bases and V by 5 bases; bases with no gene match: 7. The germline V gene has CDR1 MNHEY and CDR2 SVGAGI. This CDR3 has 15 residues. The CDR3 region is CASSLPGQGFNEQFF. DNA for the CDR3: TGTGCCAGCAGTCTTCCGGGACAGGGGTTCAATGAGCAGTTCTTC.

This chain uses TRBV20-1 with TRBJ1-1; D remains unclear. CDR1 DFQATT and CDR2 SNEGSKA come from the germline V gene (reference sequence). V was clipped by 5 bases and J by 2 bases, with 6 bases between them. The CDR3 sequence is 11 residues long. The CDR3 DNA sequence: TGCAGTGCTCTCGTAAACACTGAAGCTTTCTTT. Amino acids: CSALVNTEAFF.

In its sample, this clone was seen once. The DNA for the CDR3 is TGTGCCAGTACCTCGGGACGACCGTTCGATGACTATGGCTACACCTTC. Its translation: CASTSGRPFDDYGYTF. The chain recombines TRBV19 with TRBJ1-2; weak D call: TRBD1 (5 bases). V lost 7 bases and J lost 3, with 21 bases in between. The germline V gene has CDR1 LNHDA and CDR2 SQIVND (reference sequence). The CDR3 has 16 amino acids.

The V call is TRBV9, the J call TRBJ1-2, with 7 bases matching TRBD1. V shed 4 bases, J shed 3 bases, and the junction held 3 bases outside the gene matches. The CDR3 covers 13 residues. CDR1 is SGDLS, CDR2 YYNGEE, per germline. CDR3 nucleotides: TGTGCCAGCAGCCAGGACAGGTACTATGGCTACACCTTC. It yields the protein CASSQDRYYGYTF.

The rearrangement joins TRBV7-2 to TRBJ2-5; tentative D call: TRBD2 (7 bases). CDR1 and CDR2 (germline): SGHTA, FQGNSA. The CDR3 sequence is 18 residues long. The V end lost 2 bases, the J end lost 4 bases, and 23 bases lay between the germline ends. The CDR3 here is CASSLSRPGLEGGETQYF. CDR3 bases: TGTGCCAGCAGCTTAAGCCGCCCCGGACTAGAGGGGGGAGAGACCCAGTACTTC.

This rearrangement joins TRBV6-4 to TRBJ1-1; weak D call: TRBD1 (5 bases). Trimming took 7 bases from V and 7 from J, leaving 22 bases between them. CDR3 length equals 15 residues. Germline CDR1 is MRHNA and CDR2 is SNTAGT. The chain's CDR3 is CASKKESGRGVEAFF. The CDR3 coding sequence is TGTGCCAGCAAAAAGGAATCAGGCCGAGGGGTTGAAGCTTTCTTT.